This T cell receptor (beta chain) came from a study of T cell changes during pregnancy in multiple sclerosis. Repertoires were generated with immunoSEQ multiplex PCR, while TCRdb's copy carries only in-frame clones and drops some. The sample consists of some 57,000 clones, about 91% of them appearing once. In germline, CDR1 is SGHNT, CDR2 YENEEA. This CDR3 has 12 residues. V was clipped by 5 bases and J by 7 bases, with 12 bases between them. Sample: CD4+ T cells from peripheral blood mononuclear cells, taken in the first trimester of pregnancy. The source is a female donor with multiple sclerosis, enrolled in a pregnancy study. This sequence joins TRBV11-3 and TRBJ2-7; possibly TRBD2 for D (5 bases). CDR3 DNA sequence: TGTGCCAGCAGCCCCCCCTCGGGAGAGCAGTACTTC. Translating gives CASSPPSGEQYF.